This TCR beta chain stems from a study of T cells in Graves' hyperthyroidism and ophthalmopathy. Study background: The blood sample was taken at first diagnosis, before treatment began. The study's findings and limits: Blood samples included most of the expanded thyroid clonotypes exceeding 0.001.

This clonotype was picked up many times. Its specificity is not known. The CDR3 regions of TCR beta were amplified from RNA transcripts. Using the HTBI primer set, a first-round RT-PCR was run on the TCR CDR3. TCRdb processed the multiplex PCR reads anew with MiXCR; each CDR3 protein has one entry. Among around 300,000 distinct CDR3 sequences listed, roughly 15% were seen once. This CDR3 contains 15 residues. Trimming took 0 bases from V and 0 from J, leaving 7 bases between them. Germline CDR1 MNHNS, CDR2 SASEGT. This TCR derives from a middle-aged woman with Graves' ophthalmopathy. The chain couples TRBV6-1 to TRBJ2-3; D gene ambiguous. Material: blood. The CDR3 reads CASSEARASTDTQYF. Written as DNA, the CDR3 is TGTGCCAGCAGTGAAGCGCGTGCTAGCACAGATACGCAGTATTTT.